This T cell receptor (beta chain) emerged from a study of Graves' ophthalmopathy and Graves' hyperthyroidism. Broader study findings: Thyroid clonotypes that were expanded above 0.001 frequency mostly also appeared in blood.

Lactation, pregnancy, uncontrolled infections and other autoimmune diseases were all grounds for excluding patients. Diagnosis used clinical symptoms, serum thyroxine, TRAb, thyroid ultrasound and orbital computed tomography. A 10 ml volume of fresh peripheral blood provided the PBMCs. Scientists amplified the TCR beta CDR3 regions from RNA transcripts. Second-round multiplex PCR followed a first-round RT-PCR using HTBI primers. MiXCR was run by TCRdb on the multiplex PCR reads, yielding one entry per CDR3 protein. The data show 200,000 to 250,000 distinct CDR3 sequences, under 25% seen once. Notes on this clonotype: No antigen is known for it.

The CDR3 covers 17 residues. J was trimmed by 0 bases and V by 3 bases; bases with no gene match: 8. The germline V gene has CDR1 SGDLS and CDR2 YYNGEE. What was sequenced was peripheral blood. J is TRBJ1-3 and V is TRBV9; 8 bases are shared with TRBD1. This receptor was obtained from a woman in her forties or fifties with Graves' ophthalmopathy. The CDR3 DNA follows: TGTGCCAGCAGCGGGCAGGCAGGGGGCGACTCTGGAAACACCATATATTTT. Translation: CASSGQAGGDSGNTIYF. The variable domain in full, completed from reference TRBV9 and TRBJ1-3, reads DSGVTQTPKHLITATGQRVTLRCSPRSGDLSVYWYQQSLDQGLQFLIQYYNGEERAKGNILERFSAQQFPDLHSELNLSSLELGDSALYFCASSGQAGGDSGNTIYFGEGSWLTVV.